Each of the 32 T cell receptor beta chains below was sequenced from the same sample in a study of T-cell reconstitution after alpha-beta-depleted transplantation in children. Unique molecular identifiers were incorporated into the prepared TCRbeta library. Using its own MiXCR run on the PCR reads, TCRdb lists one record per CDR3 protein. This table has 350,000 to 500,000 distinct CDR3 sequences, over 40% appearing once. The specimen comprised PBMCs, sampled before TCRalphabeta/CD19-depleted stem cell transplant. The receptors shown here come from a girl aged 2 to 9 with aplastic anemia, due to receive a stem cell transplant.

This rearrangement joins TRBV12-3 or TRBV12-4 to TRBJ1-2; D is uncertain. Trimming cost V 5 bases and J 7 bases, with 17 bases left between them. The CDR3 extends over 14 amino acids. The CDR3 nucleotides are TGTGCCAGCAGTCCTCAAGGGTTGAATGGTGGCTACACCTTC. Translated, it gives CASSPQGLNGGYTF.

There are a few counts of this clonotype. J is TRBJ1-2 and V is TRBV10-3; D ambiguous. The CDR3 is 13 amino acids. Germline lookup yields CDR1 ENHRY and CDR2 SYGVKD. V was clipped by 0 bases and J by 4 bases, with 6 bases between them. The CDR3: CAISESNVYGYTF. CDR3 DNA: TGTGCCATCAGTGAGTCGAACGTCTATGGCTACACCTTC.

This clonotype showed up just a few times. The chain uses TRBV19 and TRBJ2-6; D ambiguous. The V gene's germline CDR1 is LNHDA and CDR2 SQIVND (reference sequence). The CDR3 is made up of 13 amino acids. Trimming removed 9 bases at V and 0 bases at J, with 6 bases between. The CDR3 region has the DNA TGTGCCAGCCGTACCTCTGGGGCCAACGTCCTGACTTTC. Translating it yields CASRTSGANVLTF.

The chain links TRBV6-5 to TRBJ2-5, with D perhaps matching TRBD2 (6 bases). This CDR3 spans 15 amino acids. The germline V gene has CDR1 MNHEY and CDR2 SVGAGI. Deletions cut 4 bases from V and 1 base from J, with 13 bases between. The CDR3 is CASSSTGGTQETQYF. Written as DNA, the CDR3 is TGTGCCAGCAGTTCAACTGGGGGGACCCAAGAGACCCAGTACTTC.

In this sample, this clonotype turned up a few times. This rearrangement joins TRBV4-3 to TRBJ2-7; D may be TRBD2 (6 bases). The CDR3 contains 15 residues. V lost 0 bases and J lost 6, with 15 bases in between. Germline V lookup: CDR1 LGHNA, CDR2 YSLEER. The CDR3 coding sequence is TGCGCCAGCAGCCAAGAGACTAGAGGGCGCGGCGAGCAGTACTTC. Residues: CASSQETRGRGEQYF.

The sample holds one count of this clonotype. The rearrangement uses TRBV19 and TRBJ1-5; D uncertain. CDR1 LNHDA and CDR2 SQIVND come from the germline V gene (reference sequence). Deletions cut 3 bases from V and 4 bases from J, with 13 bases between. The CDR3 consists of 15 residues. CDR3 in DNA: TGTGCCAGTAGTATGAAGGAGGGATGGAATCAGCCCCAGCATTTT. Translated, it gives CASSMKEGWNQPQHF. Combining the CDR3 with reference TRBV19 and TRBJ1-5 gives the whole variable domain DGGITQSPKYLFRKEGQNVTLSCEQNLNHDAMYWYRQDPGQGLRLIYYSQIVNDFQKGDIAEGYSVSREKKESFPLTVTSAQKNPTAFYLCASSMKEGWNQPQHFGDGTRLSIL.

V usage is TRBV15 and J usage is TRBJ2-7; D remains unclear. The ends were cut back, 0 bases at V and 3 bases at J, with 6 bases in the middle. The germline V gene has CDR1 LNHNV and CDR2 YYDKDF (reference sequence). The CDR3 has 13 amino acids. CDR3 DNA: TGTGCCACCAGCAGAGACAAATACTACGAGCAGTACTTC. Translated: CATSRDKYYEQYF. Full variable domain (remainder filled in from reference TRBV15 and TRBJ2-7): DAMVIQNPRYQVTQFGKPVTLSCSQTLNHNVMYWYQQKSSQAPKLLFHYYDKDFNNEADTPDNFQSRRPNTSFCFLDIRSPGLGDTAMYLCATSRDKYYEQYFGPGTRLTVT.

This clonotype has at least ten counts. J is TRBJ2-7 and V is TRBV12-3 or TRBV12-4; 7 nucleotides match TRBD2. The trim removed 4 bases at V and 5 bases at J, leaving 11 bases unmatched. The CDR3 length is 15 residues. The chain's CDR3 is CASSSSTSFVDEQYF. The CDR3 region has the DNA TGTGCCAGCAGTTCCTCGACTAGCTTTGTGGACGAGCAGTACTTC.

This chain uses TRBV10-1 with TRBJ2-5; 10 bases are shared with TRBD1. Germline CDR1 is WNHNN and CDR2 is SYGVQD (reference sequence). The ends lost 5 bases at V and 2 bases at J; junction bases unmatched: 14. The CDR3 totals 18 residues. CDR3 DNA sequence: TGCGCCAGCAGTCCAGACTCCTCGGGACAGGGGAATCAAGAGACCCAGTACTTC. This sequence encodes CASSPDSSGQGNQETQYF.

The rearrangement joins TRBV27 to TRBJ2-3; 10 nucleotides agree with TRBD2. The CDR3 is 14 amino acids. Per germline, CDR1 MNHEY and CDR2 SMNVEV (reference sequence). J was trimmed by 5 bases and V by 8 bases; bases with no gene match: 7. CDR3 region: CASGSGRQGDTQYF. The CDR3 DNA is TGTGCCAGCGGTAGCGGGAGGCAGGGAGATACGCAGTATTTT.

The chain links TRBV6-5 to TRBJ1-2, with unresolved D. Trimming pared 0 bases from V and 4 bases from J, leaving 6 bases between. The germline V gene encodes CDR1 MNHEY and CDR2 SVGAGI. This CDR3 is 13 amino acids long. Here the CDR3 reads CASSYSGPYGYTF. DNA of the CDR3: TGTGCCAGCAGTTACTCCGGGCCCTATGGCTACACCTTC.

Remarks on this clonotype: This CDR3 is missing its conserved last phenylalanine or tryptophan, likely due to a read error. The chain couples TRBV20-1 to TRBJ2-3, with a possible D match to TRBD2 (5 bases). V shed 5 bases and J shed 5 bases, with 17 bases lying between them. Looked up from germline, CDR1 is DFQATT and CDR2 is SNEGSKA (reference sequence). The CDR3 loop spans 14 amino acids. The CDR3 DNA follows: TGCAGTGCTTATCACGGGGTCGCAATAGATACGCAGTATTAT. This codes for CSAYHGVAIDTQYY.

In this sample, this clonotype turned up a few times. This chain joins TRBV12-3 or TRBV12-4 and TRBJ2-1; tentatively, D is TRBD1 (6 bases). The CDR3 is 13 residues long. V lost 7 bases and J 8 bases, leaving 15 bases between the germline ends. The DNA for the CDR3 is TGTGCCAGCAACGCCTTCCCAGGGGATGAGCAGTTCTTC. This codes for CASNAFPGDEQFF.

The table lists this clonotype with many counts. The rearrangement joins TRBV7-8 to TRBJ2-5, with D uncertain. The CDR3 extends over 14 amino acids. The V and J ends lost 5 bases and 2 bases respectively, with 12 bases between them. From germline, CDR1 is SGHVS and CDR2 FQNEAQ. The CDR3 nucleotides read TGTGCCAGCAGCCCCTCGGGTGGGCAAGAGACCCAGTACTTC. Its translation: CASSPSGGQETQYF. The variable domain in full, completed from reference TRBV7-8 and TRBJ2-5, reads GAGVSQSPRYKVAKRGQDVALRCDPISGHVSLFWYQQALGQGPEFLTYFQNEAQLDKSGLPSDRFFAERPEGSVSTLKIQRTQQEDSAVYLCASSPSGGQETQYFGPGTRLLVL.

This rearrangement joins TRBV20-1 to TRBJ2-5; TRBD2 might be the D (5 bases). Germline CDR1 reads DFQATT; CDR2 reads SNEGSKA (reference sequence). CDR3 length: 12 amino acids. With 3 bases removed from V and 5 bases from J, the gap between germline ends came to 10 bases. The CDR3 here is CSASGDRETQYF. In DNA form, the CDR3 reads TGCAGTGCTAGCGGGGATAGGGAGACCCAGTACTTC.

The chain is built from TRBV24-1 and TRBJ1-2; 7 positions match TRBD1. There are 14 residues in the CDR3. J lost 7 bases, V lost 3 bases, and 7 bases had no gene match. Per germline, CDR1 KGHDR and CDR2 SFDVKD. CDR3 bases: TGTGCCACCAGTGATCCGACAGGGTTCTTTGGCTACACCTTC. It encodes CATSDPTGFFGYTF.

The V and J genes are TRBV5-1 and TRBJ2-7, with TRBD2 identical over 7 bases. Germline loops: CDR1 SGHRS, CDR2 YFSETQ. Germline trimming cut 1 base from V and 4 bases from J; bases unmatched to any gene: 5. There are 14 residues in the CDR3. The CDR3 loop reads CASSLQAGEYEQYF. For the CDR3, the DNA is TGCGCCAGCAGCTTGCAGGCGGGAGAGTACGAGCAGTACTTC.

This clonotype was seen more than once but under ten times. The chain is built from TRBV9 and TRBJ2-1; 9 bases fit TRBD2. V dropped 4 bases and J dropped 7; count of bases not matched to a gene: 9. Per the germline V gene, CDR1 is SGDLS and CDR2 is YYNGEE. CDR3 length equals 15 residues. The CDR3 protein is CASSRSGTSTNEQFF. The CDR3 DNA reads TGTGCCAGCAGCCGATCCGGGACTAGCACGAATGAGCAGTTCTTC.

The chain employs TRBV7-3 and TRBJ2-1, with D unclear. The CDR3 covers 14 residues. Germline V gene data show CDR1 as SGHTA and CDR2 as FQGTGA. V shed 0 bases and J shed 2 bases, with 5 bases lying between them. CDR3 protein: CASSLTTAYNEQFF. The CDR3 DNA reads TGTGCCAGCAGCTTAACAACCGCCTACAATGAGCAGTTCTTC.

This clonotype was counted between two and nine times. The chain combines TRBV5-1 with TRBJ2-7, with 10 bases aligning to TRBD2. This CDR3 comprises 14 residues. Germline V gene sequence: CDR1 SGHRS, CDR2 YFSETQ. Unmatched junction bases numbered 8, after V lost 5 bases and J lost 6 bases. DNA for the CDR3: TGCGCCAGCAGTGAGCGGGAGGGCCGGGTCGAGCAGTACTTC. It codes for CASSEREGRVEQYF.

The chain recombines TRBV20-1 with TRBJ1-5, with TRBD1 identical over 7 bases. The CDR3 is 14 residues long. CDR1 DFQATT and CDR2 SNEGSKA come from the germline V gene (reference sequence). The J segment lost 7 bases and the V segment lost 3 bases, leaving 9 bases of the junction unmatched. The CDR3 DNA reads TGCAGTGCTAGTGGTTTACAGGGGTTCCAGCCCCAGCATTTT. It translates to CSASGLQGFQPQHF.

This clonotype was observed at least ten times. CDR3 residues: CSASESTDTQYF. CDR3 sequence (DNA): TGCAGTGCTAGTGAAAGCACAGATACGCAGTATTTT. V usage is TRBV20-1 and J usage is TRBJ2-3; D call uncertain. Germline-derived CDR1 and CDR2 are DFQATT and SNEGSKA (reference sequence). The CDR3 loop spans 12 amino acids. V gave up 3 bases and J gave up 0 bases, with 4 bases separating them.

The V gene is TRBV7-9, the J gene TRBJ2-5; 7 nucleotides align to TRBD1. The germline CDR1 and CDR2 sequences are SEHNR and FQNEAQ (reference sequence). The ends lost 1 base at V and 5 bases at J; junction bases unmatched: 7. The CDR3 is made up of 15 amino acids. Here the CDR3 reads CASSLVLDRDETQYF. Here the CDR3 DNA reads TGTGCCAGCAGCTTAGTACTCGACAGGGACGAGACCCAGTACTTC.

This clonotype was seen repeatedly, ten times or more. V is TRBV19 and J is TRBJ2-2, with no clear D. The CDR3 consists of 14 residues. V was cut by 4 bases and J by 5 bases, with 11 bases left in between. Germline V gives CDR1 LNHDA, CDR2 SQIVND (reference sequence). CDR3: CASSKDPPTGELFF. CDR3 in DNA: TGTGCCAGTAGTAAAGACCCCCCTACCGGGGAGCTGTTTTTT.

This clonotype was detected ten times or more. The chain carries TRBV27 and TRBJ2-7; 8 bases match TRBD1. Germline V CDR1 and CDR2: MNHEY, SMNVEV (reference sequence). Losses at the gene ends were 5 bases for V and 7 bases for J; bases not matched to a gene: 4. The CDR3 consists of 12 residues. The CDR3: CASSRQGMEQYF. In DNA form, the CDR3 reads TGTGCCAGCAGTAGACAGGGGATGGAGCAGTACTTC.

This chain connects TRBV7-6 to TRBJ2-3; D is ambiguous. The V gene's germline CDR1 is SGHVS and CDR2 FNYEAQ. CDR3 length equals 14 residues. V lost 6 bases to trimming and J lost 0 bases, with 10 bases between them. CDR3 DNA: TGTGCCAGCAGTCCATCTTTAAGCACAGATACGCAGTATTTT. Amino acid sequence: CASSPSLSTDTQYF.

This clonotype was detected only a few times. V and J are TRBV11-2 and TRBJ2-7, with 7 bases lining up with TRBD2. Germline V lookup: CDR1 SGHAT, CDR2 FQNNGV. This CDR3 has 18 amino acids. V was clipped by 5 bases and J by 2 bases; unmatched bases: 18. The CDR3 here is CASSPVGRRRESPYEQYF. The CDR3 DNA reads as TGTGCCAGCAGCCCTGTTGGACGGAGGCGGGAGTCCCCCTACGAGCAGTACTTC.

This clonotype was counted only a few times. The DNA for the CDR3 is TGCAGTGCTTTCCAGCAGGGTCTGCGCGAGCAGTACTTC. Translation: CSAFQQGLREQYF. The chain carries TRBV20-1 and TRBJ2-7; a weak D match, TRBD1 (5 bases). The germline gives CDR1 DFQATT, CDR2 SNEGSKA (reference sequence). This CDR3 has 13 amino acids. V gave up 5 bases and J gave up 6 bases, with 17 bases separating them.

This clonotype was found a few times. The chain combines TRBV18 with TRBJ2-6, with D hard to call. V dropped 0 bases and J dropped 4 bases, with 4 bases sitting between them. This CDR3 has 14 residues. Looked up from germline, CDR1 is KGHSH and CDR2 is LQKENI. The CDR3 coding sequence is TGTGCCAGCTCACCACCGTCCGGGGCCAACGTCCTGACTTTC. Protein sequence: CASSPPSGANVLTF.

This clonotype was observed a handful of times. V gene TRBV3-1 combines with J gene TRBJ2-7, with 8 nucleotides matching TRBD2. V lost 4 bases and J lost 2; bases outside the gene matches: 10. CDR1 is LGHDT and CDR2 is YNNKEL in the germline V gene (reference sequence). The CDR3 runs to 16 residues. The CDR3 nucleotides are TGTGCCAGCAGCCCACTCCGGGTAGCGGGACCCTACGAGCAGTACTTC. Translation: CASSPLRVAGPYEQYF.

The rearrangement uses TRBV20-1 and TRBJ2-7; no clear D. V lost 1 base and J 0 bases, leaving 7 bases between the germline ends. CDR3 length equals 13 residues. Germline CDR1 and CDR2: DFQATT and SNEGSKA (reference sequence). CDR3 region: CSARVRSSYEQYF. CDR3 DNA: TGCAGTGCTAGAGTTCGGAGCTCCTACGAGCAGTACTTC.

The V and J genes are TRBV4-2 and TRBJ2-1, with 8 bases matching TRBD1. This CDR3 contains 15 residues. From germline, CDR1 is LGHNA and CDR2 YNFKEQ. Trimming cost V 4 bases and J 8 bases; bases outside gene matches: 10. The CDR3 spells CASSPGRTGSHEQFF. In DNA, the CDR3 is TGTGCCAGCAGCCCCGGCCGGACAGGGTCCCATGAGCAGTTCTTC.